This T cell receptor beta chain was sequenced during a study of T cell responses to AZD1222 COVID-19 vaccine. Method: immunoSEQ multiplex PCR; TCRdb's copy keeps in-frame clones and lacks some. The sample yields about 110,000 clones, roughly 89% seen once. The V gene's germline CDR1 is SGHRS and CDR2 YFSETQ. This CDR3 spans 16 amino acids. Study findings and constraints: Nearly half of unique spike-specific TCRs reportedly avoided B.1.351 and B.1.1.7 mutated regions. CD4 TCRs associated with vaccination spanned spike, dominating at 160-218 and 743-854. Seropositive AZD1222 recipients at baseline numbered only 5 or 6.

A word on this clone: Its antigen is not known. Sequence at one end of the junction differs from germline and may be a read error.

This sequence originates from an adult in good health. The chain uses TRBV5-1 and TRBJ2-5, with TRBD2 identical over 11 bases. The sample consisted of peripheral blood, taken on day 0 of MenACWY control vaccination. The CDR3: CASNLASGGTQETQYF. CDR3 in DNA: TGCGCCAGCAACTTGGCTAGCGGGGGGACACAAGAGACCCAGTACTTC.